This is a list of T cell receptor beta chains from one sample in a study of cytomegalovirus exposure and HLA in healthy donors. Some clones are missing from TCRdb's copy, which holds only in-frame ones; the method was immunoSEQ multiplex PCR. The sample includes more than 100,000 clones, about three quarters of them seen just once. Sequenced sample: PBMCs. Every receptor here comes from a woman between 25 and 40 years old in good health and CMV-seropositive. Each CDR3 is given with its conserved first and last residue. Each record gives: J gene, V gene, clone size, D gene, CDR3 DNA, CDR3 protein. The D gene is left open where the match is weak. Rows give clone size only sometimes, using once, few, many, or a class for an expanded clone.

TRBJ2-2,TRBV2,.,TRBD2,TGTGCCAGCAGTGTAGGTTTAGCGGGGAACACCGGGGAGCTGTTTTTT,CASSVGLAGNTGELFF
TRBJ1-3,TRBV10-3,.,.,TGTGCCATCAGCGAGCAGGGAAGTAGCTCTGGAAACACCATATATTTT,CAISEQGSSSGNTIYF
TRBJ2-3,TRBV7-2,.,TRBD2,TGTGCCAGCGGGCGGGGGGGGGCTGATACGCAGTATTTT,CASGRGGADTQYF
TRBJ1-5,TRBV28,.,TRBD1,TGTGCCAGCAGCTCGGGACAGGGTAGCAATCAGCCCCAGCATTTT,CASSSGQGSNQPQHF
TRBJ1-6,TRBV2,.,.,TGTGCCAGCGGAGAGGGATTTAATTCACCCCTCCACTTT,CASGEGFNSPLHF
TRBJ2-3,TRBV4-1,.,TRBD2,TGCGCCAGCAGCCAAGATGAAGGGCTAGCGGTACTCACAGATACGCAGTATTTT,CASSQDEGLAVLTDTQYF
TRBJ2-5,TRBV28,.,TRBD1,TGTGCCAGCAGTTTATCCCGGACAGGGAAAGAGACCCAGTACTTC,CASSLSRTGKETQYF
TRBJ1-6,TRBV5-6,few,.,TGTGCCAGCAGCTTCAGCGCTTCACCCCTCCACTTT,CASSFSASPLHF
TRBJ1-6,TRBV6-1,.,.,TGTGCCAGCAACCTCCACAGCGGTAATTCACCCCTCCACTTT,CASNLHSGNSPLHF
TRBJ2-1,TRBV6-6,.,TRBD2,TGTGCCAGCAGCGGGACTAGCGGGGGGGCAAACAATGAGCAGTTCTTC,CASSGTSGGANNEQFF
TRBJ2-3,TRBV4-1,few,.,TGCGCCAGCAGCCAGTCCGAGGGCATAGATACGCAGTATTTT,CASSQSEGIDTQYF
TRBJ1-6,TRBV2,.,TRBD1,TGTGCCAGCAGTGCGGGACAGGGCGCCCCCCTCCACTTT,CASSAGQGAPLHF
TRBJ1-6,TRBV5-1,once,TRBD1,TGCGCCAGCAGCTTCGGACAGGGGGAAGGAACACCCCTCCACTTT,CASSFGQGEGTPLHF
TRBJ2-7,TRBV6-5,once,.,TGTGCCAGCAGTTACCAAACAGGGTCGGCCTACGAGCAGTACTTC,CASSYQTGSAYEQYF
TRBJ1-1,TRBV28,.,.,TGTGCCAGCGACAAAAACACTGAAGCTTTCTTT,CASDKNTEAFF
TRBJ2-7,TRBV5-1,few,.,TGCGCCAGCAGCTTGGGGGCAGGCTCCTACGAGCAGTACTTC,CASSLGAGSYEQYF
TRBJ2-6,TRBV7-3,.,.,TGTGCCAGCAGCCCAACCCGGGATGCTGGGGCCAACGTCCTGACTTTC,CASSPTRDAGANVLTF
TRBJ1-6,TRBV28,.,.,TGTGCCAGCAGTTTAAGGAGAGCATATAATTCACCCCTCCACTTT,CASSLRRAYNSPLHF
TRBJ2-3,TRBV4-2,.,.,TGTGCCAGCAGCTCGTCGCAGGGGGGAGATACGCAGTATTTT,CASSSSQGGDTQYF
TRBJ2-1,TRBV7-2,.,TRBD2,TGTGCCAGCAGCACCGTGGGGGGTAGCGGGGGGAGCTCCTACAATGAGCAGTTCTTC,CASSTVGGSGGSSYNEQFF
TRBJ2-3,TRBV4-1,.,.,TGCGCCAGCAGCCAAGATTTCAGGGCAGATACGCAGTATTTT,CASSQDFRADTQYF
TRBJ2-5,TRBV6-6,.,.,TGTGCCAGCAGTTCAGTAGAGACCCAGTACTTC,CASSSVETQYF
TRBJ1-5,TRBV14,.,TRBD1,TGTGCCAGCAGCCACAGGGGGCGGAATCAGCCCCAGCATTTT,CASSHRGRNQPQHF
TRBJ2-3,TRBV9,.,TRBD2,TGTGCCAGCAGCCCGACTAGCGGGGGGGCCCGGGACACAGATACGCAGTATTTT,CASSPTSGGARDTDTQYF
TRBJ2-2,TRBV19,.,TRBD2,TGTGCCAGTAGTCTGGGGGGGGAATCGAACACCGGGGAGCTGTTTTTT,CASSLGGESNTGELFF
TRBJ2-5,TRBV6-6,.,.,TGTGCCAGCAGTGCCGGGGAGACCCAGTACTTC,CASSAGETQYF
TRBJ2-2,TRBV5-4,.,TRBD2,TGTGCCAGCAGCTTGCCTAGCGGGGGGGGCACCGGGGAGCTGTTTTTT,CASSLPSGGGTGELFF
TRBJ1-1,TRBV18,.,TRBD1,TGTGCCAGCTCACCCACTTTGACAGGGGGAACTGAAGCTTTCTTT,CASSPTLTGGTEAFF
TRBJ1-2,TRBV7-2,.,.,TGTGCCAGCAGCTTATCTCGCGGGGGAAACTATGGCTACACCTTC,CASSLSRGGNYGYTF
TRBJ1-3,TRBV30,.,.,TGTGCCTGGGCGGGAGTGTTCTCTGGAAACACCATATATTTT,CAWAGVFSGNTIYF
TRBJ2-2,TRBV28,.,TRBD2,TGTGCCAGCAGTTCACAGCGGGGAGCCCGCGGGGAGCTGTTTTTT,CASSSQRGARGELFF
TRBJ2-5,TRBV28,once,.,TGTGCCAGCAGTTTAGGAGGGCTAGAGACCCAGTACTTC,CASSLGGLETQYF
TRBJ2-5,TRBV6-1,.,TRBD2,TGTGCCAGCAGTGAACTAGCGGGGGGGGCGGGGACCCAGTACTTC,CASSELAGGAGTQYF
TRBJ2-3,TRBV5-8,.,TRBD2,TGTGCCAGCAGCTTGGTCTTGACTAGCGGGGGCGCTGGTGGAGATACGCAGTATTTT,CASSLVLTSGGAGGDTQYF
TRBJ2-7,TRBV28,.,.,TGTGCCAGCAGTTTCGGGACACTTTACGAGCAGTACTTC,CASSFGTLYEQYF
TRBJ1-6,TRBV5-6,few,TRBD1,TGTGCCAGCAGCTTGTTTGGGACAGGGGCCGGTATACCCCTCCACTTT,CASSLFGTGAGIPLHF
TRBJ2-3,TRBV7-2,.,.,TGTGCCAGCAGCTTAGGCCCCCAGCGTCCGCAGTATTTT,CASSLGPQRPQYF
TRBJ1-1,TRBV29-1,few,TRBD1,TGCAGCGTTGACAATCTACCCCCCTCCGGGACAGGGAACACTGAAGCTTTCTTT,CSVDNLPPSGTGNTEAFF
TRBJ2-7,TRBV6-5,once,TRBD1,TGTGCCAGCAGCACGACAGGGGGTGGGTACGAGCAGTACTTC,CASSTTGGGYEQYF
TRBJ2-5,TRBV10-3,.,.,TGTGCCATCGGGAGGATTAGGGGTAGCGGCCAAGAGACCCAGTACTTC,CAIGRIRGSGQETQYF
TRBJ2-3,TRBV5-5,.,TRBD1,TGTGCCAGCAGGGACAGGGTACCAGATACGCAGTATTTT,CASRDRVPDTQYF
TRBJ2-2,TRBV7-2,.,.,TGTGCCAGCACCCCCCCCCTAATCACCGGGGAGCTGTTTTTT,CASTPPLITGELFF
TRBJ1-2,TRBV7-9,.,.,TGTGCCAGCAGCTTAGTGGCCCATAACTATGGCTACACCTTC,CASSLVAHNYGYTF
TRBJ2-3,TRBV14,.,TRBD1,TGTGCCAGCAGCCGGGACAGGGTGCCAGATACGCAGTATTTT,CASSRDRVPDTQYF
TRBJ2-7,TRBV6-6,.,.,TGTGCCAGCAGAGGGGGACAACGCTCCTCCTACGAGCAGTACTTC,CASRGGQRSSYEQYF
TRBJ2-1,TRBV9,.,.,TGTGCCAGCAGCGTAGTACAGGGCAATGAGCAGTTCTTC,CASSVVQGNEQFF
TRBJ2-6,TRBV19,.,TRBD1,TGTGCCAGTAGTATCGGGGGACAGGACGTCAAAGTCCTGACTTTC,CASSIGGQDVKVLTF
TRBJ2-1,TRBV4-2,.,.,TGTGCCAGCAGCCAAGATGTAGCGTACAGGGTGTTCTTC,CASSQDVAYRVFF
TRBJ2-5,TRBV7-9,.,.,TGTGCCAGCAGCTTACGAACAGGAGAGACCCAGTACTTC,CASSLRTGETQYF
TRBJ2-5,TRBV7-6,.,TRBD1,TGTGCCAGCAGCTTAATGCAGGGGGTCCTTCAAGAGACCCAGTACTTC,CASSLMQGVLQETQYF
TRBJ2-3,TRBV14,.,.,TGTGCCAGCAGCCAAGACTGGGGAGGTGCGCAGTATTTT,CASSQDWGGAQYF
TRBJ2-2,TRBV2,.,.,TGTGCCAGCAGTGATTTGGGGGGTTGGGGCTGGGAGCTGTTTTTT,CASSDLGGWGWELFF
TRBJ1-5,TRBV19,.,.,TGTGCCAGTAGTATAGGCGGGAAGGATCAGCCCCAGCATTTT,CASSIGGKDQPQHF
TRBJ2-7,TRBV2,.,.,TGTGCCAGCAGCCAGGGGCAGGTCTACGAGCAGTACTTC,CASSQGQVYEQYF
TRBJ1-3,TRBV30,.,.,TGTGCCTGGAGTCGGGACAATCGGGGAAACACCATATATTTT,CAWSRDNRGNTIYF